These 3 T cell receptor beta chains came from one sample sequenced in a study of prognosis after radiotherapy for stage I lung cancer. Researchers used two-round multiplex PCR to amplify TCR beta CDR3 starting from genomic DNA. Individual primers that were specific to each TRBV and TRBJ gene served in first-round PCR. One entry per CDR3 protein results from TCRdb running MiXCR on the multiplex PCR reads. The data show 14,000 or so distinct CDR3 sequences, roughly 31% seen once. The sample here was PBMCs, taken before or after stereotactic body radiation therapy (not recorded which). The receptors derive from a donor aged 50 or older with non-small cell lung cancer.

By proportion, this clonotype is medium-sized. This chain links TRBV15 with TRBJ2-1; D unresolved. This CDR3 has 13 residues. The germline CDR1 and CDR2 sequences are LNHNV and YYDKDF (reference sequence). The V end lost 1 base, the J end lost 3 bases, and 4 bases lay between the germline ends. The DNA for the CDR3 is TGTGCCACCAGCAGAGTGGTCTACAATGAGCAGTTCTTC. It translates to CATSRVVYNEQFF.

By its share, this clonotype is medium-sized. The chain uses TRBV11-1 and TRBJ2-3; 9 bases map to TRBD2. Germline V CDR1 and CDR2: SGHAT, FQDESV (reference sequence). The CDR3 sequence is 15 residues long. V dropped 3 bases and J dropped 3; count of bases not matched to a gene: 4. As DNA, the CDR3 is TGTGCCAGCAGCTTTAGCGGGAGAATAACAGATACGCAGTATTTT. Translated: CASSFSGRITDTQYF.

As for this clonotype: Relative to the germline gene, one junction end is altered; a read error may explain this. The gene calls are TRBV12-3 or TRBV12-4 and TRBJ2-2; D is possibly TRBD1 (6 bases). The CDR3 has 19 amino acids. This CDR3 is CASSFGTPNQVRNTGERFF. The CDR3 DNA follows: TGTGCCAGCAGTTTTGGGACACCGAATCAAGTGAGAAACACCGGGGAGCGGTTTTTT.